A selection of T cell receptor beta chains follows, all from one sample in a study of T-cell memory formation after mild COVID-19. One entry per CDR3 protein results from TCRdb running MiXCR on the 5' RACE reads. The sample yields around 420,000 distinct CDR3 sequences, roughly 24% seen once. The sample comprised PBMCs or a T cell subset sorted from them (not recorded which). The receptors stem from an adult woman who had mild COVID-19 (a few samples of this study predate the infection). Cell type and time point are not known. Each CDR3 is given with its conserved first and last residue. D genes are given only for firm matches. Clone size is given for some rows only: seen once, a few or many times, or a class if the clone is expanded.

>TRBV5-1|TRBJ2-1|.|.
CASSLEGQGRTYNEQFF
TGCGCCAGCAGCTTGGAAGGGCAGGGCAGAACCTACAATGAGCAGTTCTTC
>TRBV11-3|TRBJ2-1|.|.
CASSSLSTYNEQFF
TGTGCCAGCAGCTCCCTTAGTACTTACAATGAGCAGTTCTTC
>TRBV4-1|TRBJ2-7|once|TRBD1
CASSQASPDRKGEQYF
TGCGCCAGCAGCCAAGCATCCCCGGACAGGAAGGGCGAGCAGTACTTC
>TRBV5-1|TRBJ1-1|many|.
CASSLTANTEAFF
TGCGCCAGCAGCTTGACAGCGAACACTGAAGCTTTCTTT
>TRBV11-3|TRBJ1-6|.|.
CASRQGRNSPLHF
TGTGCCAGCAGGCAGGGGAGGAATTCACCCCTCCACTTT
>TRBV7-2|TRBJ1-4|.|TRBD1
CASSSDRASNEKLFF
TGTGCCAGCAGCTCTGACAGGGCTAGTAATGAAAAACTGTTTTTT
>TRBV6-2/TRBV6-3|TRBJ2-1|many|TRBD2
CASSGAGGYNEQFF
TGTGCCAGCAGTGGAGCGGGAGGTTACAATGAGCAGTTCTTC
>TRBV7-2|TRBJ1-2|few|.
CASSIRGGISNYGYTF
TGTGCCAGCAGCATCCGGGGCGGGATCTCTAACTATGGCTACACCTTC
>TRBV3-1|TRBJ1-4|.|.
CASSQDAGGTNEKLFF
TGTGCCAGCAGCCAAGATGCTGGGGGCACTAATGAAAAACTGTTTTTT
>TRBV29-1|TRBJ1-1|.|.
CSVAPQRGTEAFF
TGCAGCGTTGCCCCGCAGAGGGGCACTGAAGCTTTCTTT
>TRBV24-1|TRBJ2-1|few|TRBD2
CATSDGASGEQFF
TGTGCCACCAGTGATGGGGCTAGCGGAGAGCAGTTCTTC